These 14 T cell receptor beta chains were sequenced from one sample in a study of blood T cell repertoires in COVID-19. Some clones are missing from TCRdb's copy, which holds only in-frame ones; the method was immunoSEQ multiplex PCR. The table includes roughly 320,000 clones, approximately 91% detected once. The sequencing input was PBMCs or T cells enriched from blood (not recorded which). These receptors were collected from a woman in her twenties or thirties who had been exposed to COVID-19.

The chain combines TRBV9 with TRBJ1-3; D is unresolved. The ends were cut back, 2 bases at V and 0 bases at J, with 6 bases in the middle. CDR1 and CDR2 from the germline V gene are SGDLS and YYNGEE. The CDR3 loop spans 14 amino acids. As DNA, the CDR3 is TGTGCCAGCAGCGTTACTGACTCTGGAAACACCATATATTTT. This encodes CASSVTDSGNTIYF.

The chain employs TRBV7-8 and TRBJ1-1; D is ambiguous. Germline values: CDR1 SGHVS, CDR2 FQNEAQ. The CDR3 contains 16 residues. Trimming shortened V by 5 bases and J by 7 bases, and 23 bases separated the two germline ends. The CDR3 region is CASSPVGKAQEGEAFF. DNA of the CDR3: TGTGCCAGCAGCCCGGTCGGAAAGGCCCAGGAGGGTGAAGCTTTCTTT.

The gene calls are TRBV7-9 and TRBJ1-6; no reliable D call. V was cut by 5 bases and J by 7 bases, with 3 bases left in between. CDR1 SEHNR and CDR2 FQNEAQ come from the germline V gene (reference sequence). CDR3 length: 11 amino acids. CDR3 loop: CASSPNSPLHF. The CDR3 bases are TGTGCCAGCAGCCCAAATTCACCCCTCCACTTT. Combining the CDR3 with reference TRBV7-9 and TRBJ1-6 gives the whole variable domain DTGVSQNPRHKITKRGQNVTFRCDPISEHNRLYWYRQTLGQGPEFLTYFQNEAQLEKSRLLSDRFSAERPKGSFSTLEIQRTEQGDSAMYLCASSPNSPLHFGNGTRLTVT.

V and J are TRBV10-2 and TRBJ1-1; TRBD1 matches 7 bases. The CDR3 is 15 amino acids. Germline-derived CDR1 and CDR2 are WSHSY and SAAADI. V dropped 2 bases and J dropped 4; count of bases not matched to a gene: 7. CDR3 sequence reads: CASSEPGQVGTEAFF. CDR3 coding DNA: TGCGCCAGCAGTGAGCCCGGACAGGTCGGCACTGAAGCTTTCTTT.

This sequence joins TRBV4-1 and TRBJ2-7, with a tentative D call TRBD1 (6 bases). Germline V gene data show CDR1 as MGHRA and CDR2 as YSYEKL. The CDR3 loop spans 16 amino acids. V lost 1 base to trimming and J lost 4 bases, with 17 bases between them. The CDR3 nucleotides read TGCGCCAGCAGCCAAGGCCCTCCCGGGACATCATACGAGCAGTACTTC. Its protein is CASSQGPPGTSYEQYF.

The V call is TRBV4-1, the J call TRBJ1-3; D is perhaps TRBD1 (5 bases). The CDR3 spans 15 residues. The V gene lost 4 bases and the J gene lost 3 bases, with 13 bases spanning the gap. The V gene's germline CDR1 is MGHRA and CDR2 YSYEKL. The DNA for the CDR3 is TGCGCCAGCAGCCGAACCCCCAGGGATGGAAACACCATATATTTT. Its translation: CASSRTPRDGNTIYF.

DNA for the CDR3: TGCGCCAGCAGCTTGGAAGGGGGCGCCGGAAACACCATATATTTT. Translated: CASSLEGGAGNTIYF. V is TRBV5-1 and J is TRBJ1-3, with 7 positions matching TRBD1. Germline V gene data show CDR1 as SGHRS and CDR2 as YFSETQ. J lost 4 bases, V lost 0 bases, and 4 bases had no gene match. The CDR3 is 15 amino acids.

This chain links TRBV13 with TRBJ1-1; D is undetermined. CDR1 and CDR2 from the germline V gene are PRHDT and FYEKMQ (reference sequence). This CDR3 contains 13 residues. Deletions cut 2 bases from V and 3 bases from J, with 7 bases between. CDR3: CASSLLRDTEAFF. DNA of the CDR3: TGTGCCAGCAGCTTATTGCGAGACACTGAAGCTTTCTTT.

The rearrangement links TRBV6-5 to TRBJ1-1; 8 bases match TRBD1. Germline CDR1 reads MNHEY; CDR2 reads SVGAGI. The V gene end was trimmed by 1 base and the J gene end by 6 bases; junction bases not matched to a gene: 7. The CDR3 runs 15 residues. CDR3 nucleotides: TGTGCCAGCAGTTACTTCACAGGGGGTATCCCTGAAGCTTTCTTT. It encodes CASSYFTGGIPEAFF.

This chain links TRBV19 with TRBJ1-5, with 9 bases lining up with TRBD1. Germline-derived CDR1 and CDR2 are LNHDA and SQIVND (reference sequence). CDR3 length: 15 amino acids. Trimming at V came to 9 bases and at J to 5 bases, leaving 11 bases not matched to a gene. The CDR3: CASKSGTGIHQPQHF. CDR3 coding DNA: TGTGCCAGCAAATCCGGGACAGGGATCCATCAGCCCCAGCATTTT.

The chain couples TRBV6-5 to TRBJ1-1; tentative D call: TRBD1 (5 bases). V was cut by 0 bases and J by 1 base, with 12 bases left in between. CDR1 is MNHEY, CDR2 SVGAGI, per germline. CDR3 length: 16 residues. The CDR3 DNA reads as TGTGCCAGCAGTTACTCGAGTATAACAGGGAACACTGAAGCTTTCTTT. It is translated as CASSYSSITGNTEAFF.

V and J are TRBV27 and TRBJ2-3, with D maybe TRBD1 (5 bases). In germline, CDR1 is MNHEY, CDR2 SMNVEV (reference sequence). The CDR3 covers 15 residues. The ends were cut back, 2 bases at V and 3 bases at J, with 12 bases in the middle. CDR3 nucleotides: TGTGCCAGCAGTTTACAGGGTTTGGTAACAGATACGCAGTATTTT. Its translation is CASSLQGLVTDTQYF.

The chain couples TRBV12-5 to TRBJ2-3, with TRBD2 matching 11 bases. The CDR3 has 16 amino acids. Trimming took 6 bases from V and 6 from J; bases not matched to a gene: 11. The V gene's germline CDR1 is LGHNT and CDR2 FRNRAP. As DNA, the CDR3 is TGTGCTAGTGGCCCCAAGGCGGGACTAGCGGCCGATACGCAGTATTTT. This translates into CASGPKAGLAADTQYF.

This clone appeared a few times. This chain uses TRBV19 with TRBJ1-2; 11 bases are a match to TRBD1. The J segment lost 2 bases and the V segment lost 5 bases, leaving 4 bases of the junction unmatched. The CDR3 covers 15 residues. Germline V gives CDR1 LNHDA, CDR2 SQIVND (reference sequence). The CDR3 here is CASSLRTGGNYGYTF. In nucleotides, the CDR3 is TGTGCCAGTAGTCTCCGGACAGGGGGCAACTATGGCTACACCTTC.